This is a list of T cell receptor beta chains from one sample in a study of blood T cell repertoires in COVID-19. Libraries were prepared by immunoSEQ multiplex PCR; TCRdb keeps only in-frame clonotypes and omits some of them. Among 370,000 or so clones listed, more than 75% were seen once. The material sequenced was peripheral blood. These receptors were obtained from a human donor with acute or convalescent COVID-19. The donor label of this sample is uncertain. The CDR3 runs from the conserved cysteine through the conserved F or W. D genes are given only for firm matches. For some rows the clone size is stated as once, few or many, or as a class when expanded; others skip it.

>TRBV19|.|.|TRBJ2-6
CASSTGTGANVLTF
TGTGCCAGTAGTACCGGGACTGGGGCCAACGTCCTGACTTTC
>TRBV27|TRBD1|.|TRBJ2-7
CASSSDRVHEQYF
TGTGCCAGCAGCTCGGACAGGGTCCACGAGCAGTACTTC
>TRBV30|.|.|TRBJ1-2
CACPVINYGYTF
TGTGCCTGTCCCGTAATCAACTATGGCTACACCTTC
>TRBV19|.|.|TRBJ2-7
CASGSYEQYF
TGTGCCAGCGGTTCCTACGAGCAGTACTTC
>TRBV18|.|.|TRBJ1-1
CASSQQANTEAFF
TGTGCCAGCTCCCAGCAGGCGAACACTGAAGCTTTCTTT
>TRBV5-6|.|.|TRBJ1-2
CASSLRVSGGGYTF
TGTGCCAGCAGCTTGAGGGTTTCAGGAGGAGGCTACACCTTC
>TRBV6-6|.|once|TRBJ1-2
CASSNEQGLVGGYTF
TGTGCCAGCAGCAACGAACAGGGCCTTGTGGGAGGCTACACCTTC
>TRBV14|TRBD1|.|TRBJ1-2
CASSLYRGQTYGYTF
TGTGCCAGCAGCCTTTACAGGGGGCAAACCTATGGCTACACCTTC
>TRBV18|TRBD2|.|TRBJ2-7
CASSPRSGRAGEQYF
TGTGCCAGCTCACCACGGAGCGGGAGGGCCGGTGAGCAGTACTTC
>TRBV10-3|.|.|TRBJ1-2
CAISAGTNYGYTF
TGTGCCATCAGTGCAGGGACTAACTATGGCTACACCTTC
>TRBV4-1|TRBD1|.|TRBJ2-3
CASSQEDRADTQYF
TGCGCCAGCAGCCAAGAGGACAGGGCGGATACGCAGTATTTT
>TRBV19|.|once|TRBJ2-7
CASSRGTGTVTYEQYF
TGTGCCAGTAGTCGGGGGACCGGGACAGTAACCTACGAGCAGTACTTC
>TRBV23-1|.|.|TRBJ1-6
CASSLEYNSPLHF
TGCGCCAGCAGTCTAGAATATAATTCACCCCTCCACTTT
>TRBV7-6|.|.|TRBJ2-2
CASSLVTANTGELFF
TGTGCCAGCAGCTTAGTGACAGCGAACACCGGGGAGCTGTTTTTT
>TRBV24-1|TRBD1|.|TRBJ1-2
CATSDSLRQGSGGYTF
TGTGCCACCAGTGATTCGCTCCGACAGGGTTCGGGCGGCTACACCTTC
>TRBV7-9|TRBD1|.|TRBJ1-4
CASSPRDRDNEKLFF
TGTGCCAGCAGCCCCCGGGACAGAGATAATGAAAAACTGTTTTTT
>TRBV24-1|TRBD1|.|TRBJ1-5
CATGTAASSQPQHF
TGTGCCACCGGGACAGCCGCTAGCTCCCAGCCCCAGCATTTT
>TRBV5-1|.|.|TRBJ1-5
CASSLGGSSNQPQHF
TGCGCCAGCAGCTTGGGGGGCTCTAGCAATCAGCCCCAGCATTTT
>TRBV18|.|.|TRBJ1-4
CASSPQLDSYEKLFF
TGTGCCAGCTCACCACAGCTGGACAGTTATGAAAAACTGTTTTTT
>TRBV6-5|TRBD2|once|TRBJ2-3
CASSPAGGPTDTQYF
TGTGCCAGCTCCCCGGCGGGGGGGCCCACAGATACGCAGTATTTT
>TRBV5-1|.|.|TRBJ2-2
CASSYYPGELFF
TGCGCCAGCAGCTACTATCCCGGGGAGCTGTTTTTT
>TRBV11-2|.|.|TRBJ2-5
CASSQGLKETQYF
TGTGCCAGCAGCCAGGGACTGAAAGAGACCCAGTACTTC
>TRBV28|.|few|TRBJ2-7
CASHRGTGSYEQYF
TGTGCCAGCCACCGGGGGACGGGCTCCTACGAGCAGTACTTC
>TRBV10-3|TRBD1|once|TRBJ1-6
CAISEQGWNSPLHF
TGTGCCATCAGTGAACAGGGGTGGAATTCACCCCTCCACTTT
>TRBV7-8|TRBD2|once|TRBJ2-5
CASSLGPSGGAGETQYF
TGTGCCAGCAGCTTAGGCCCCAGCGGGGGGGCCGGGGAGACCCAGTACTTC
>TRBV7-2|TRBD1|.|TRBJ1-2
CASSHKGQAGYGYTF
TGTGCCAGCAGCCACAAGGGACAGGCCGGCTATGGCTACACCTTC
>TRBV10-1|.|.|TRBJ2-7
CASSLQGKTYEQYF
TGCGCCAGCAGTTTACAGGGTAAAACCTACGAGCAGTACTTC
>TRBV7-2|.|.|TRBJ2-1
CASRPGGSYNEQFF
TGTGCCAGCAGGCCCGGGGGTTCCTACAATGAGCAGTTCTTC
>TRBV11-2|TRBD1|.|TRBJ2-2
CASSLDPWDSANTGELFF
TGTGCCAGCAGCTTAGATCCCTGGGACAGCGCGAACACCGGGGAGCTGTTTTTT
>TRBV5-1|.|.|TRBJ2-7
CASSFQVGFYEQYF
TGCGCCAGCAGCTTTCAGGTTGGGTTCTACGAGCAGTACTTC
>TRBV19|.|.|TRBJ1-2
CASSSTGQSYGYTF
TGTGCCAGTAGCTCCACCGGACAGTCCTATGGCTACACCTTC
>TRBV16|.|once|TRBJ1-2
CASSQSILAGSDGYTF
TGTGCCAGCAGCCAATCAATCTTAGCAGGGTCGGATGGCTACACCTTC
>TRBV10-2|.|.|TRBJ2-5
CASSTQETQYF
TGCGCCAGCAGCACACAAGAGACCCAGTACTTC
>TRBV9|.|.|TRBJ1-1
CASSVAGGAGTEAFF
TGTGCCAGCAGCGTAGCGGGAGGGGCAGGGACTGAAGCTTTCTTT
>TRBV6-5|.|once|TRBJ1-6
CASRPTGFNSPLHF
TGTGCCAGCAGGCCCACCGGTTTTAATTCACCCCTCCACTTT
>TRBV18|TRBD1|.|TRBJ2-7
CASSPRTGRDEQYF
TGTGCCAGCTCACCACGGACAGGTAGGGACGAGCAGTACTTC
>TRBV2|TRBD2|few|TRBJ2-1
CASSGRWGEGNEQFF
TGTGCCAGCAGTGGGCGGTGGGGGGAGGGCAATGAGCAGTTCTTC
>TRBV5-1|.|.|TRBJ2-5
CASSSDRLRQTQYF
TGCGCCAGCAGCTCCGACAGGTTAAGGCAGACCCAGTACTTC
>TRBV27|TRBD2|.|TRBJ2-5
CASNPGGGQETQYF
TGTGCCAGCAACCCTGGGGGGGGACAAGAGACCCAGTACTTC
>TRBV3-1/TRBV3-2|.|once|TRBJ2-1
CASSQAGLTYYNEQFF
TGTGCCAGCAGCCAAGCGGGACTCACTTACTACAATGAGCAGTTCTTC
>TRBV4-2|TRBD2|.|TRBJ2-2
CASSQDRGEVAGGPSGELFF
TGTGCCAGCAGCCAAGATAGGGGCGAGGTAGCGGGGGGGCCCTCCGGGGAGCTGTTTTTT